This T cell receptor beta chain was recovered during a study of patients and donors after allogeneic stem cell transplantation. This clonotype has a handful of counts. TCRdb reanalysed the RT-PCR reads using MiXCR and keeps one entry per CDR3 protein. The profile shows about 410,000 distinct CDR3 sequences, about a sixth of them singletons. The CDR3 consists of 15 residues. This TCR was recovered from a human donor who was either an allogeneic HSCT recipient or a stem cell or donor lymphocyte infusion donor (not recorded which). It is not recorded whose cells these are; they may come from a transplant donor. V usage is TRBV21-1 and J usage is TRBJ2-1; the tabulated D call, TRBD1, remains unverified against the DNA. TRBV21-1 is described as a pseudogene. The sequenced sample consisted of blood, either unsorted or a sorted T cell fraction (not recorded which). The CDR3 DNA reads as TGTGCCAGCAGCACGGGACAGTGCCATTCCCATGAGCAGTTCTTC. Amino acid sequence: CASSTGQCHSHEQFF.